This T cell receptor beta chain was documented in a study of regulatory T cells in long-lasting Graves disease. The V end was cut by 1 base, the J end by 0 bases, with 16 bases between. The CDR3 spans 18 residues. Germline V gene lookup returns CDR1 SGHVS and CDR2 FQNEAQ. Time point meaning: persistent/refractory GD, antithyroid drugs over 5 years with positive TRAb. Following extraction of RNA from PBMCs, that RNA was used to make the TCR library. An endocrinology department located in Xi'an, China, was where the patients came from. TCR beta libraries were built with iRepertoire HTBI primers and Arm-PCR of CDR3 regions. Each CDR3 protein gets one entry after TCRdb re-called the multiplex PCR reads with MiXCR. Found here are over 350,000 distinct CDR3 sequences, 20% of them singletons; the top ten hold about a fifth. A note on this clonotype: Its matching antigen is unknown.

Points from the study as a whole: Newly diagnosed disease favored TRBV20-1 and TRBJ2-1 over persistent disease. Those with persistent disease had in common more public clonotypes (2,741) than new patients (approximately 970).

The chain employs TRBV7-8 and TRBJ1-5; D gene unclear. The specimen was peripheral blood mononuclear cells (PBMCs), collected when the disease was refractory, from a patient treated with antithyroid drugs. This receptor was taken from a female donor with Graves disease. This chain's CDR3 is CASSLDEGTGYSNQPQHF. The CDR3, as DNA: TGTGCCAGCAGCTTAGACGAGGGTACGGGTTATAGCAATCAGCCCCAGCATTTT. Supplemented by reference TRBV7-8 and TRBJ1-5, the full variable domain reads GAGVSQSPRYKVAKRGQDVALRCDPISGHVSLFWYQQALGQGPEFLTYFQNEAQLDKSGLPSDRFFAERPEGSVSTLKIQRTQQEDSAVYLCASSLDEGTGYSNQPQHFGDGTRLSIL.